Shown below are 6 T cell receptor beta chains from a single sample sequenced in a study of blood T cell repertoires in COVID-19. Some clones are missing from TCRdb's copy, which holds only in-frame ones; the method was immunoSEQ multiplex PCR. Of approximately 290,000 clones in the sample, roughly 88% are singletons; the top ten hold about 4.1%. Sequences were obtained from PBMCs or T cells enriched from blood (not recorded which). The receptors were sampled from a woman under 40 who had recovered from COVID-19.

The chain has TRBV3-1 (or the pseudogene TRBV3-2) and TRBJ2-1; D may be TRBD2 (6 bases). This CDR3 region has 15 residues. V was shortened by 4 bases and J by 6 bases, with 16 bases between the two germline ends. Germline V gene lookup returns CDR1 LGHDT and CDR2 YNNKEL (reference sequence). For the CDR3, the DNA is TGTGCCAGCAGCCTGGGGGGATGGGGAGGCAATGAGCAGTTCTTC. Translated, it gives CASSLGGWGGNEQFF.

The table lists this clone with a few counts. The chain carries TRBV4-2 and TRBJ2-7; the D gene is possibly TRBD2 (5 bases). This CDR3 region has 15 residues. V dropped 1 base and J dropped 3 bases, with 13 bases sitting between them. Germline V CDR1 and CDR2: LGHNA, YNFKEQ. Here the CDR3 reads CASSQGPDWNYEQYF. CDR3 DNA sequence: TGTGCCAGCAGCCAAGGCCCGGACTGGAACTACGAGCAGTACTTC.

The rearrangement links TRBV29-1 to TRBJ1-1; 8 bases agree with TRBD1. The CDR3 runs 14 residues. Germline assignment: CDR1 SQVTM and CDR2 ANQGSEA. V lost 2 bases and J lost 4; bases outside the gene matches: 6. The CDR3 protein is CSVEQQGARTEAFF. CDR3 bases: TGCAGCGTTGAACAGCAGGGGGCGCGCACTGAAGCTTTCTTT.

The gene calls are TRBV3-1 (or the pseudogene TRBV3-2) and TRBJ2-2, with unresolved D. The V end was cut by 6 bases, the J end by 4 bases, with 12 bases between. The CDR3 has 14 amino acids. The germline gives CDR1 LGHDT, CDR2 YNNKEL (reference sequence). The CDR3 coding sequence is TGTGCCAGCAGAGACCTCCGGGTCACCGGGGAGCTGTTTTTT. This gives the protein CASRDLRVTGELFF.

This chain uses TRBV27 with TRBJ1-1; D might be TRBD1 (6 bases). Germline V gene sequence: CDR1 MNHEY, CDR2 SMNVEV (reference sequence). The V end was cut by 4 bases, the J end by 1 base, with 7 bases between. This CDR3 is built from 13 residues. DNA of the CDR3: TGTGCCAGCAGTTGGGGACAGAACACTGAAGCTTTCTTT. Translating it yields CASSWGQNTEAFF.

This clone was counted a few times. V usage is TRBV7-7 and J usage is TRBJ1-3; D may be TRBD1 (5 bases). V was clipped by 1 base and J by 0 bases, with 10 bases between them. This CDR3 is 16 amino acids long. Germline V lookup: CDR1 SSHAT, CDR2 FNYEAQ (reference sequence). The CDR3 spells CASSLGSGGSGNTIYF. CDR3 coding DNA: TGTGCCAGCAGCTTAGGGTCGGGGGGCTCTGGAAACACCATATATTTT.